This entry lists 30 T cell receptor beta chains sequenced from one sample in a study of response to subunit inactivated influenza vaccine. MiXCR, run by TCRdb on the RT-PCR reads, gives a single entry per CDR3 protein. Of more than 400,000 distinct CDR3 sequences listed, 6% to 9% were seen once; the top ten hold about an eighth. The sample in question was PBMCs from blood, obtained about 23 months after vaccination. These receptors were taken from a man aged 45 to 70 who received an inactivated influenza vaccine.

This clonotype was detected a few times. The chain joins TRBV20-1 to TRBJ1-6, with D uncertain. CDR3 size: 15 residues. Germline V gene data show CDR1 as DFQATT and CDR2 as SNEGSKA (reference sequence). V shed 0 bases and J shed 6 bases, with 12 bases lying between them. CDR3 coding DNA: TGCAGTGCTAGAGAGGGCCAAAGTACTAATTCACCCCTCCACTTT. Translated: CSAREGQSTNSPLHF.

This clonotype was counted at least ten times. The gene calls are TRBV29-1 and TRBJ2-5; possible D gene TRBD2, 6 bases. CDR3 size: 11 residues. The germline CDR1 and CDR2 sequences are SQVTM and ANQGSEA. V lost 7 bases, J lost 5 bases, and 11 bases lay in between. The CDR3 is CSGGVWETQYF. DNA of the CDR3: TGCAGCGGGGGGGTCTGGGAGACCCAGTACTTC.

This clonotype has only a few counts. The chain joins TRBV20-1 to TRBJ2-3; D remains ambiguous. Between the trimmed V and J ends, which lost 0 bases and 2 bases, there was a span of 15 bases. The germline V gene has CDR1 DFQATT and CDR2 SNEGSKA (reference sequence). The CDR3 is 16 residues long. The CDR3 loop is CSARDLSRTFTDTQYF. In nucleotides, the CDR3 is TGCAGTGCTAGAGATTTATCTCGGACCTTCACAGATACGCAGTATTTT.

This clonotype was observed many times. The chain joins TRBV5-5 to TRBJ1-2; D call uncertain. The V gene lost 0 bases and the J gene lost 4 bases, with 13 bases spanning the gap. There are 15 residues in the CDR3. Germline V gene data show CDR1 as SGHKS and CDR2 as YYEKEE (reference sequence). CDR3 loop: CASSLVSGPSYGYTF. In nucleotides, the CDR3 is TGTGCCAGCAGCTTGGTGTCCGGGCCCAGCTATGGCTACACCTTC.

Concerning this clonotype: This may stem from a read error, because a much larger clone lies one nucleotide away. V is TRBV5-1 and J is TRBJ1-5; perhaps TRBD1 as D (5 bases). Trimming cost V 0 bases and J 4 bases, with 8 bases left between them. This CDR3 has 14 residues. In germline, CDR1 is SGHRS, CDR2 YFSETQ. DNA for the CDR3: TGCGCCAGCAGCTTGGGACAGCAGAATCAGCCCCAGCATTTT. It codes for CASSLGQQNQPQHF.

Many counts were recorded for this clonotype. J is TRBJ1-5 and V is TRBV4-1; D remains ambiguous. The V gene's germline CDR1 is MGHRA and CDR2 YSYEKL. V lost 4 bases and J 1 base, leaving 17 bases between the germline ends. There are 17 residues in the CDR3. CDR3 DNA sequence: TGCGCCAGCAGCCTCATCCTGTTGAGACAAAGCAATCAGCCCCAGCATTTT. It codes for CASSLILLRQSNQPQHF.

In DNA form, the CDR3 reads TGTGCCAGCAGTTTATATGGACTCTCGAGCTCCTACAATGAGCAGTTCTTC. It encodes CASSLYGLSSSYNEQFF. The rearrangement uses TRBV6-5 and TRBJ2-1, with D perhaps TRBD2 (5 bases). CDR3 length equals 17 residues. Trimming took off 4 bases at V and 0 bases at J, with 16 bases between the two ends. CDR1 and CDR2 from the germline V gene are MNHEY and SVGAGI.

This clonotype has just a few counts. V is TRBV5-1 and J is TRBJ2-5; 7 bases fit TRBD2. The germline V gene has CDR1 SGHRS and CDR2 YFSETQ. V was clipped by 1 base and J by 2 bases; unmatched bases: 2. The CDR3 length is 14 residues. The CDR3 DNA reads TGCGCCAGCAGCTTGCGGGGGGATCAAGAGACCCAGTACTTC. Amino acids: CASSLRGDQETQYF.

This clonotype was counted many times. The chain employs TRBV4-1 and TRBJ1-5, with D perhaps TRBD1 (5 bases). This CDR3 is 14 amino acids long. Germline V gives CDR1 MGHRA, CDR2 YSYEKL. Trimming removed 5 bases from V and 6 bases from J, with 14 bases in between. CDR3 in amino acids: CASSSAQGGQPQHF. CDR3 bases: TGCGCCAGCAGCTCTGCCCAGGGCGGTCAGCCCCAGCATTTT.

The chain employs TRBV7-2 and TRBJ2-4; 13 positions match TRBD2. Germline CDR1 is SGHTA and CDR2 is FQGNSA. V was pared by 4 bases and J by 6 bases, with 6 bases of the junction left unmatched. The CDR3 loop spans 16 amino acids. CDR3 nucleotide sequence: TGTGCCAGCAGCTCATGGACTAGCGGGAGAGTAAACATTCAGTACTTC. Protein product: CASSSWTSGRVNIQYF.

This clonotype was found many times. The chain has TRBV4-3 and TRBJ2-1; 7 bases fit TRBD2. J was trimmed by 12 bases and V by 1 base; bases with no gene match: 9. From germline, CDR1 is LGHNA and CDR2 YSLEER. The CDR3 covers 14 residues. The CDR3 region is CASSQGPRDYRQFF. CDR3 coding DNA: TGCGCCAGCAGCCAAGGCCCCCGGGACTACAGGCAGTTCTTC.

This clonotype was seen many times. CDR3 DNA: TGTGCCAGCAGCTTTGGGACGGACTATGGCTACACCTTC. Translation gives CASSFGTDYGYTF. The chain couples TRBV27 to TRBJ1-2; tentative D call: TRBD1 (5 bases). Deletions cut 6 bases from V and 3 bases from J, with 11 bases between. The CDR3 extends over 13 amino acids. Per the germline V gene, CDR1 is MNHEY and CDR2 is SMNVEV (reference sequence).

This clonotype was found many times. The rearrangement links TRBV21-1 to TRBJ2-3; TRBD2, as called in the table, went unchecked against the DNA. TRBV21-1 is a pseudogene locus. This CDR3 spans 17 amino acids. Written as DNA, the CDR3 is TGTGCCAGCAGCAATTGGCCCAGCGGATTTCGCACAGATACGCAGTATTTT. Its protein is CASSNWPSGFRTDTQYF.

This clonotype was counted a few times. This rearrangement joins TRBV20-1 to TRBJ2-3; tentative D call: TRBD2 (5 bases). Germline loops: CDR1 DFQATT, CDR2 SNEGSKA (reference sequence). The length of the CDR3 is 15 residues. V was pared by 1 base and J by 1 base, with 12 bases between. The CDR3 loop reads CSARAPRERTDTQYF. The CDR3 DNA follows: TGCAGTGCTAGAGCCCCGAGGGAACGCACAGATACGCAGTATTTT.

This clonotype showed up many times. CDR3 residues: CASSYGTSGRTQYF. The CDR3 nucleotides are TGTGCCAGCAGTTACGGTACTAGCGGGAGAACGCAGTATTTT. The rearrangement joins TRBV6-2 or TRBV6-3 to TRBJ2-3; 11 bases map to TRBD2. CDR3 length equals 14 residues. Per the germline V gene, CDR1 is MNHEY and CDR2 is SVGEGT. V shed 2 bases, J shed 9 bases, and the junction held 4 bases outside the gene matches.

In this sample, this clonotype turned up a few times. The chain has TRBV20-1 and TRBJ2-2, with 10 positions matching TRBD1. Germline lookup yields CDR1 DFQATT and CDR2 SNEGSKA (reference sequence). V lost 5 bases, J lost 3 bases, and 6 bases stayed unmatched. This CDR3 is 15 amino acids long. The DNA for the CDR3 is TGCAGTGCTTCCGCCGGGACAGGGGACACCGGGGAGCTGTTTTTT. Translation gives CSASAGTGDTGELFF.

This clonotype was picked up a small number of times. V is TRBV6-1 and J is TRBJ1-6; D perhaps matches TRBD1 (6 bases). Germline lookup yields CDR1 MNHNS and CDR2 SASEGT. CDR3 size: 14 residues. Trimming took off 6 bases at V and 6 bases at J, with 12 bases between the two ends. The CDR3 sequence: CASRMDSRNSPLHF. The DNA of the CDR3 is TGTGCCAGCAGAATGGACAGCCGTAATTCACCCCTCCACTTT.

This clonotype was seen many times. The rearrangement joins TRBV20-1 to TRBJ2-7, with 15 bases matching TRBD2. V was clipped by 2 bases and J by 0 bases; unmatched bases: 14. Germline values: CDR1 DFQATT, CDR2 SNEGSKA (reference sequence). This CDR3 is built from 20 residues. The chain's CDR3 is CSARRDWGTSGRPSSYEQYF. CDR3 nucleotides: TGCAGTGCTAGAAGAGATTGGGGGACTAGCGGGAGGCCGAGCTCCTACGAGCAGTACTTC.

This clonotype occurred a few times. The chain combines TRBV9 with TRBJ2-7; 9 nucleotides match TRBD1. Germline lookup yields CDR1 SGDLS and CDR2 YYNGEE. This CDR3 has 15 residues. V shed 0 bases, J shed 6 bases, and the junction held 7 bases outside the gene matches. The CDR3 sequence: CASSVGGTGSSEQYF. In DNA form, the CDR3 reads TGTGCCAGCAGCGTAGGCGGGACAGGGAGTTCCGAGCAGTACTTC.

The chain recombines TRBV4-1 with TRBJ2-3, with D possibly matching TRBD1 (5 bases). Germline V gene lookup returns CDR1 MGHRA and CDR2 YSYEKL. Trimming shortened V by 1 base and J by 0 bases, and 17 bases separated the two germline ends. The CDR3 loop spans 18 amino acids. CDR3 sequence (DNA): TGCGCCAGCAGCCAAGGGTGGACACCTGAAGCTAGCACAGATACGCAGTATTTT. Its protein product is CASSQGWTPEASTDTQYF.

The sample holds a few counts of this clonotype. This chain joins TRBV9 and TRBJ2-3, with 8 bases aligning to TRBD2. CDR3 length equals 15 residues. Germline V gene lookup returns CDR1 SGDLS and CDR2 YYNGEE. After removal of 2 bases from V and 2 bases from J, the junction contained 4 bases not matched to a gene. CDR3 residues: CASSVGGGPTDTQYF. The CDR3 nucleotides read TGTGCCAGCAGCGTCGGCGGGGGGCCCACAGATACGCAGTATTTT.

This clonotype has at least ten counts. This chain connects TRBV5-1 to TRBJ1-4; the D gene is possibly TRBD1 (6 bases). The V end was cut by 0 bases, the J end by 8 bases, with 11 bases between. CDR3 length equals 14 residues. Looked up from germline, CDR1 is SGHRS and CDR2 is YFSETQ. This CDR3 reads CASSLGQGKEKLFF. As DNA, the CDR3 is TGCGCCAGCAGCTTGGGCCAGGGGAAGGAAAAACTGTTTTTT.

This clonotype was recorded at least ten times. The V call is TRBV12-3 or TRBV12-4, the J call TRBJ2-7; D gene unclear. The CDR3 extends over 12 amino acids. Between the trimmed V and J ends, which lost 6 bases and 3 bases, there was a span of 9 bases. CDR3 bases: TGTGCCAGCAGCCCTTCGGTCTACGAGCAGTACTTC. Translated, it gives CASSPSVYEQYF.

The chain employs TRBV4-1 and TRBJ2-1; D is possibly TRBD2 (5 bases). CDR3 size: 15 residues. V was cut by 1 base and J by 0 bases, with 7 bases left in between. CDR1 and CDR2 (germline): MGHRA, YSYEKL. The CDR3 loop is CASSQGADSYNEQFF. The CDR3 nucleotides read TGCGCCAGCAGCCAAGGAGCGGACTCCTACAATGAGCAGTTCTTC.

The chain is built from TRBV28 and TRBJ2-1, with no clear D. The CDR3 runs to 13 residues. Trimming removed 5 bases from V and 3 bases from J, with 8 bases in between. CDR1 and CDR2 (germline): MDHEN, SYDVKM. CDR3 loop: CASSPLDYNEQFF. CDR3 coding DNA: TGTGCCAGCAGTCCGCTGGACTACAATGAGCAGTTCTTC.

This clonotype was observed at least ten times. The V call is TRBV15, the J call TRBJ2-5; TRBD2 matches at 10 bases. The V segment lost 6 bases and the J segment 5 bases; nucleotides outside the gene matches: 3. The V gene's germline CDR1 is LNHNV and CDR2 YYDKDF (reference sequence). The CDR3 contains 13 residues. For the CDR3, the DNA is TGTGCCACCAGTAGCGGGAGGAGTGAGACCCAGTACTTC. This codes for CATSSGRSETQYF.

This clonotype was picked up a small number of times. The chain recombines TRBV29-1 with TRBJ1-1; TRBD1 matches 8 bases. V was pared by 3 bases and J by 0 bases, with 0 bases of the junction left unmatched. The CDR3 sequence is 13 residues long. From germline, CDR1 is SQVTM and CDR2 ANQGSEA. The CDR3 bases are TGCAGCGTTGAGACAGGGGTGAACACTGAAGCTTTCTTT. It yields the protein CSVETGVNTEAFF.

This clonotype has a count of ten or more. The chain couples TRBV10-3 to TRBJ1-5; D is ambiguous. V gave up 2 bases and J gave up 1 base, with 6 bases separating them. CDR3 length: 14 residues. Germline CDR1 and CDR2: ENHRY and SYGVKD. The CDR3 bases are TGTGCCATCAGTGAGCGCCAGAGCAATCAGCCCCAGCATTTT. Its protein product is CAISERQSNQPQHF.

This clonotype was picked up a small number of times. This chain uses TRBV12-3 or TRBV12-4 with TRBJ1-6; D gene uncertain. The CDR3 runs 13 residues. V lost 5 bases and J lost 10, with 12 bases in between. This CDR3 is CASSPERRSPLHF. CDR3 nucleotides: TGTGCCAGCAGTCCAGAGAGGAGATCACCCCTCCACTTT.

Only a few counts were recorded for this clonotype. V and J are TRBV28 and TRBJ2-7; D possibly corresponds to TRBD1 (6 bases). Germline CDR1 MDHEN, CDR2 SYDVKM. Trimming shortened V by 4 bases and J by 2 bases, and 15 bases separated the two germline ends. The CDR3 length is 15 residues. As DNA, the CDR3 is TGTGCCAGCAGTTCCCCTCTGACAGGTCCCTACGAGCAGTACTTC. Its translation is CASSSPLTGPYEQYF.